This T cell receptor beta chain was retrieved from a study of OX40 agonist ivuxolimab in advanced cancers. For the study in its entirety: Ivuxolimab, which targeted the costimulatory receptor OX40 (CD134), was an agonistic, fully human IgG2 monoclonal antibody. Intravenous ivuxolimab was administered to patients every 2 weeks at six dose levels: 0.01, 0.1, 0.3, 1.5, 3 and 10 mg/kg. Of the approximately 54 patients in dose escalation, some 19 had hepatocellular carcinoma, about 15 had melanoma, 9 had renal cell carcinoma and 9 had head and neck cancer. The point of sequencing TCRbeta in the periphery was to test whether ivuxolimab changed TCR sequence diversity and drove clonal T-cell expansion. Patients were allowed to have had prior anti-PD-1, anti-PD-L1 or anti-CTLA-4 therapy, and approximately 40% of the dose-escalation patients had been treated with checkpoint inhibitors. The paper covers the monotherapy dose-escalation part of the phase I ivuxolimab trial, which included N of about 50 patients. In the dose-escalation cohort, 70% to 90% of patients were male, and the mean age was 60 years with a range of about 20 to 90. Three dose-escalation patients achieved partial responses, one with hepatocellular carcinoma and two with cutaneous melanoma. Study-wide findings and limitations: Antigen specificity was not determined for the clonally expanded peripheral T cells. In partial responders in the 0.1-3.0 mg/kg groups, normalized peripheral clonal expansion was found to be among the lowest, especially among CD8+ T cells. Low levels of normalized T-cell clonal expansion were also seen in some patients who did not respond. Clonal expansion of both CD4+ and CD8+ blood T cells was observed from baseline to week 6 at doses 0.1 to 3.0 mg/kg. After ivuxolimab, expanded clones were on average more numerous among CD8+ T cells than among CD4+ T cells.

Patients with a history of autoimmune disease or receiving systemic immunosuppression were excluded from the trial. In every dose cohort, peripheral blood was drawn for TCR sequencing at baseline, cycle 4 day 1, and cycle 7 day 1. The samples were taken from a phase I, first-in-human, multicenter, open-label dose-escalation trial of ivuxolimab. Adults with locally advanced or metastatic melanoma, renal cell carcinoma, hepatocellular carcinoma or head and neck squamous cell carcinoma were enrolled in the trial. Before TCR sequencing, CD4+ T cells and CD8+ T cells were sorted from peripheral blood as separate populations. Genomic DNA was extracted from sorted cells for sequencing of the TCRbeta CDR3 region. The immunoSEQ Assay was used to sequence the TCRbeta CDR3 regions. The table comes from immuneACCESS by way of TCRdb, which keeps in-frame sequences with V and J called. Part of the clones is missing from these tables; in studies checked, under half for an unresolved V gene and the rest for unknown reasons. The sample table contains 40,000 or so clones; only one count was recorded for roughly 80% of them. 2% to 2.5% of the sample comes from the top ten.

Regarding this clone: Its recognized antigen is unknown. Within one base of it there is no much larger clone, and no base qualities were kept.

Including cysteine and phenylalanine, the CDR3 has 13 amino acids. Only the CDR3 portion is preserved as DNA: 39 bases, with reading frame beginning at the first base. CDR1 and CDR2 were assigned from the germline V gene as SGHVS and FNYEAQ. The germline ends are 14 bases apart after V is trimmed by 5 bases and J by 7 bases. Material: CD4+ or CD8+ T cells sorted from blood, obtained in a trial of the OX40 agonist ivuxolimab. The rearranged segments are TRBV7-6 and TRBJ1-2; TRBD1 might be the D gene, on 6 matching bases. This sequence originates from an adult with an advanced solid tumor such as melanoma, head and neck, liver or kidney cancer. The CDR3 protein is CASSPTGNSGYTF. The DNA sequence is TGTGCCAGCAGCCCCACAGGGAATAGTGGCTACACCTTC.